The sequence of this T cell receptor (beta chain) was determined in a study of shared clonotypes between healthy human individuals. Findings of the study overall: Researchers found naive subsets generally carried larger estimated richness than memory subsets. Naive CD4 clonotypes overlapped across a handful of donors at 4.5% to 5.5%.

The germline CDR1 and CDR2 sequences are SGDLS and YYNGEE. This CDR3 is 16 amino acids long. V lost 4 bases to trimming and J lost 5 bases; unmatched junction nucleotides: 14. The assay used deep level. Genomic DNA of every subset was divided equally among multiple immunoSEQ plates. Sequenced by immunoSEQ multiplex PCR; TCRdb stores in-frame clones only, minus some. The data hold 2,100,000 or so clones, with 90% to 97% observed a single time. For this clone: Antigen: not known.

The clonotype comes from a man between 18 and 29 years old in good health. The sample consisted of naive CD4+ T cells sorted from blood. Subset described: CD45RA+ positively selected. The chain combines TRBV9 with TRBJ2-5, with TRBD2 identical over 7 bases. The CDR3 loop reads CASSTRATSAGETQYF. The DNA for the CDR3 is TGTGCCAGCAGCACCCGAGCTACTAGCGCTGGGGAGACCCAGTACTTC.